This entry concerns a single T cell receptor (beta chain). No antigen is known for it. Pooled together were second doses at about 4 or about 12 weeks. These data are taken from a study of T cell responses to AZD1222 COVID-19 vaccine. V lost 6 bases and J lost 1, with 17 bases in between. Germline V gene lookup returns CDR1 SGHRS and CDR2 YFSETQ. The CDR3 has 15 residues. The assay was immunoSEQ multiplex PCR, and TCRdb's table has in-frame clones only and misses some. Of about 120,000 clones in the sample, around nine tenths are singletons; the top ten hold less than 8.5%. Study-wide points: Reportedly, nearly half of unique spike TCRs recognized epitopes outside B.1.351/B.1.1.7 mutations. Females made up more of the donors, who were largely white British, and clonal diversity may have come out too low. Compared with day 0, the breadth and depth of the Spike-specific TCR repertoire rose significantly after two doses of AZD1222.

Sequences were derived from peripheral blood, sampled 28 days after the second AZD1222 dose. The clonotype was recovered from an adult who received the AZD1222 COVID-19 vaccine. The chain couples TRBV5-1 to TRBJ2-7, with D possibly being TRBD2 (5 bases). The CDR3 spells CASKPASSSSYEQYF. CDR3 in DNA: TGCGCCAGCAAACCCGCCTCTAGCAGTTCCTACGAGCAGTACTTC.